The TCR beta chain under discussion was sequenced for a study of CD8+ T cells in alopecia areata. Whole-study findings and limits: One nonresponder leaves baseline CD8+ expansion's link to response uncertain.

RNA extraction was followed by reverse transcription into cDNA, which acted as the sequencing template. The table came from immunoSEQ multiplex PCR; TCRdb's copy has only in-frame clones and leaves some out. The table has around 180,000 clones, roughly 66% seen once; the top ten hold just over 1%. Treatment here: oral pan-JAK inhibitor, 5-10 mg twice daily. This clone was observed many times. Its antigen is still unknown. Sequencing used CD4+ T cells sorted from blood, obtained at week 24, from a patient treated with tofacitinib. The TCR originated in a human donor with alopecia areata.

CDR3 in DNA: TGTGCCAGCAGTGAGATGACTGGCCGCACCGGGGAGCTGTTTTTT. Translation gives CASSEMTGRTGELFF. The rearrangement uses TRBV2 and TRBJ2-2; no firm D call. Germline V gene sequence: CDR1 SNHLY, CDR2 FYNNEI. Trimming removed 3 bases from V and 4 bases from J, with 12 bases in between. CDR3 length equals 15 residues. The full variable domain, in which reference TRBV2 and TRBJ2-2 provide the parts outside the CDR3, is EPEVTQTPSHQVTQMGQEVILRCVPISNHLYFYWYRQILGQKVEFLVSFYNNEISEKSEIFDDQFSVERPDGSNFTLKIRSTKLEDSAMYFCASSEMTGRTGELFFGEGSRLTVL.